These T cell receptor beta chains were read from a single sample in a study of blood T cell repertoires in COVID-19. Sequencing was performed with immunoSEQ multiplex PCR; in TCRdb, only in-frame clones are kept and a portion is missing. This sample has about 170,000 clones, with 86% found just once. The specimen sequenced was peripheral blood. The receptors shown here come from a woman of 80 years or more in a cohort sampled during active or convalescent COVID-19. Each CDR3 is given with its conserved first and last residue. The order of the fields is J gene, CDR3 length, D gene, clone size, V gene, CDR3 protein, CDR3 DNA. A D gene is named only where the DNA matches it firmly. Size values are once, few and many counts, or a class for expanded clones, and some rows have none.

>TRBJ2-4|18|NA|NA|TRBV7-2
CASSYGRQASLAKNIQYF
TGTGCCAGCAGCTACGGCAGGCAGGCTTCCCTAGCCAAAAACATTCAGTACTTC
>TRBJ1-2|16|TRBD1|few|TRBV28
CASSFTGQGEFYGYTF
TGTGCCAGCAGTTTCACGGGACAGGGGGAGTTCTATGGCTACACCTTC
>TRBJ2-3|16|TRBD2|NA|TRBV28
CASSAAPGPGGDTQYF
TGTGCCAGCAGTGCCGCTCCGGGACCGGGAGGCGATACGCAGTATTTT
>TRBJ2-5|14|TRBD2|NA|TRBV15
CATRRGDFGETQYF
TGTGCCACCAGACGGGGGGATTTCGGGGAGACCCAGTACTTC
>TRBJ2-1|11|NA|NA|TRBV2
CASSEVSEQFF
TGTGCCAGCAGTGAAGTGTCGGAGCAGTTCTTC
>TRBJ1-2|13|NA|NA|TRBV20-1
CSASSILYYGYTF
TGCAGTGCTAGTAGTATACTATACTATGGCTACACCTTC
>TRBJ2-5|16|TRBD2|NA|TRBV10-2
CASSEGWRGALETQYF
TGCGCCAGCAGTGAAGGGTGGCGGGGGGCCCTTGAGACCCAGTACTTC
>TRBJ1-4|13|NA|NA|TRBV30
CAWRDSPNEKLFF
TGTGCCTGGAGGGACAGCCCTAATGAAAAACTGTTTTTT
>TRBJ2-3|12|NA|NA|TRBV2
CASNAGTDTQYF
TGTGCCAGCAACGCGGGTACAGATACGCAGTATTTT
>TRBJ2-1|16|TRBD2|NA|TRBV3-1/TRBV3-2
CASSQDRLAGGNEQFF
TGTGCCAGCAGCCAAGATCGACTAGCGGGGGGGAATGAGCAGTTCTTC
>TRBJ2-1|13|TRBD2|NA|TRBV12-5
CASGLSGRDEQFF
TGTGCTAGTGGCCTAAGCGGGAGGGATGAGCAGTTCTTC
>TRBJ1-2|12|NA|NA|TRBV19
CASSSRGYGYTF
TGTGCCAGTAGTAGCAGGGGCTATGGCTACACCTTC
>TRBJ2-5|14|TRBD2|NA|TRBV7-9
CASSRAGGQETQYF
TGTGCCAGCAGCCGAGCGGGGGGGCAAGAGACCCAGTACTTC
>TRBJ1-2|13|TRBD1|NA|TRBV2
CASGEQGAYGYTF
TGTGCCAGCGGAGAACAGGGGGCCTATGGCTACACCTTC
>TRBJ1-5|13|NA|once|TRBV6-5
CAISGWGNQPQHF
TGTGCCATTTCAGGGTGGGGTAATCAGCCCCAGCATTTT
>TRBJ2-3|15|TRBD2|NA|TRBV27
CARYSGGADTDTQYF
TGTGCCAGATATAGCGGGGGGGCTGACACAGATACGCAGTATTTT
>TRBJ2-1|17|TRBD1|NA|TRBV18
CASSPSPPGQGYNEQFF
TGTGCCAGCTCCCCCTCCCCGCCGGGACAGGGCTACAATGAGCAGTTCTTC
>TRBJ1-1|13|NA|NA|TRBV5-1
CASSQAGTTGAFF
TGCGCCAGCAGCCAAGCCGGGACAACTGGGGCTTTCTTT
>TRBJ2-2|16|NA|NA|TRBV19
CASSPGWGVQTGELFF
TGTGCCAGTAGCCCGGGGTGGGGGGTACAGACCGGGGAGCTGTTTTTT
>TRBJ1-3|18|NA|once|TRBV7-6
CASSSPAWGGHSGNTIYF
TGTGCCAGCAGCTCACCAGCGTGGGGAGGCCACTCTGGAAACACCATATATTTT
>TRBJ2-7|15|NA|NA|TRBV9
CASSPEGDFPYEQYF
TGTGCCAGCAGCCCGGAGGGAGATTTCCCCTACGAGCAGTACTTC
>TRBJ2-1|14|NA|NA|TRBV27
CASSRSGAYNEQFF
TGTGCCAGCAGTCGGTCCGGGGCCTACAATGAGCAGTTCTTC
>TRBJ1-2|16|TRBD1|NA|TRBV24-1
CATSDPKLSGGAGYTF
TGTGCCACCAGCGACCCAAAACTCTCAGGGGGCGCTGGCTACACCTTC
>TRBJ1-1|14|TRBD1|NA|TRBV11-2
CASSLVTGGTEAFF
TGTGCCAGCAGCTTAGTTACAGGGGGGACTGAAGCTTTCTTT
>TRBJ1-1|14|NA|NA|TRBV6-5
CASSYGKGRMKAFF
TGTGCCAGCAGTTACGGGAAGGGGCGGATGAAAGCTTTCTTT
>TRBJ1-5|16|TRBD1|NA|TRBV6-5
CASRYAPGGIYQPQHF
TGTGCCAGCAGATACGCCCCAGGGGGGATTTATCAGCCCCAGCATTTT
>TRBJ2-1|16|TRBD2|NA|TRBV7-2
CASSLSGGGSYNEQFF
TGTGCCAGCAGCTTAAGCGGGGGGGGCTCCTACAATGAGCAGTTCTTC
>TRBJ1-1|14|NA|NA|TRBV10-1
CASSESGVNTEAFF
TGCGCCAGCAGTGAGTCAGGAGTAAACACTGAAGCTTTCTTT
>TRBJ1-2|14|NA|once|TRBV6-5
CASSLGVVKDGYTF
TGTGCCAGCAGTTTAGGGGTGGTTAAGGATGGCTACACCTTC
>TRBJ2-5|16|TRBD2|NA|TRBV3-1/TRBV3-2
CASSQRGSGSIETQYF
TGTGCCAGCAGCCAAAGGGGTAGCGGGAGTATTGAGACCCAGTACTTC
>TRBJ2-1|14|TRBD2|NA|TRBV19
CASSIVAGGNEQFF
TGTGCCAGTAGTATAGTAGCGGGGGGGAATGAGCAGTTCTTC
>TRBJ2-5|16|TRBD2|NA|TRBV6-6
CASSLAGGAYQETQYF
TGTGCCAGCAGTCTAGCGGGGGGGGCGTACCAAGAGACCCAGTACTTC
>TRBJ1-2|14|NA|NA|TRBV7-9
CASSLDGQTRGYTF
TGTGCCAGCAGCTTAGACGGACAGACCCGTGGCTACACCTTC
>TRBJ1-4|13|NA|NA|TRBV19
CASGLAANEKLFF
TGTGCCAGTGGGTTAGCAGCGAATGAAAAACTGTTTTTT
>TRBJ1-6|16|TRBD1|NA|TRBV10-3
CAIRPDRSSYNSPLHF
TGTGCCATCAGACCGGACAGGAGCTCCTATAATTCACCCCTCCACTTT
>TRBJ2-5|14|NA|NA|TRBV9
CASSPSAGPETQYF
TGTGCCAGCAGCCCTTCCGCGGGCCCCGAGACCCAGTACTTC
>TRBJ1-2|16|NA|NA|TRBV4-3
CASSQDAQAGDYGYTF
TGCGCCAGCAGCCAAGATGCCCAGGCAGGGGACTATGGCTACACCTTC
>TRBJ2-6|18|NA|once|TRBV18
CASSASGALLSGANVLTF
TGTGCCAGCTCAGCTTCAGGGGCACTTCTCTCTGGGGCCAACGTCCTGACTTTC
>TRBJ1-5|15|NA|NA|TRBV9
CASTPGLYSNQPQHF
TGTGCCAGCACCCCGGGATTGTATAGCAATCAGCCCCAGCATTTT
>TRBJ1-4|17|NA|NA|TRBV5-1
CASSSEQIIRGLEKLFF
TGCGCCAGCAGCTCGGAACAGATTATCAGGGGATTAGAAAAACTGTTTTTT
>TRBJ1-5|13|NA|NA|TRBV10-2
CATTQGHNQPQHF
TGCGCCACAACCCAGGGCCACAATCAGCCCCAGCATTTT
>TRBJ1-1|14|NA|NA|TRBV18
CASSQSSQGTEAFF
TGTGCCAGCTCACAGAGTTCTCAGGGGACTGAAGCTTTCTTT
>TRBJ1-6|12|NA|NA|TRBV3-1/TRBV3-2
CASSPPGSPLHF
TGTGCCAGCAGCCCACCGGGATCACCCCTCCACTTT
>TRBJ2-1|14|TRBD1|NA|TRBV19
CASSITGGYNEQFF
TGTGCCAGTAGTATCACAGGGGGGTACAATGAGCAGTTCTTC
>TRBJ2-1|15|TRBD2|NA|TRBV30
CAWRKSGGGSSGQFF
TGTGCCTGGAGGAAGAGCGGGGGGGGCTCGAGTGGGCAGTTCTTC
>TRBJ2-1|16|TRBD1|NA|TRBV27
CASSFPGVRGLDEQFF
TGTGCCAGCAGTTTTCCCGGGGTCAGGGGGTTGGATGAGCAGTTCTTC
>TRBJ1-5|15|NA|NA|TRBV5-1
CASSLDQGYGQPQHF
TGCGCCAGCAGCTTGGACCAGGGGTACGGTCAGCCCCAGCATTTT
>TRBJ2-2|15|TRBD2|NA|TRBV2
CASSFGTSMAGELFF
TGTGCCAGCAGTTTCGGGACTAGCATGGCCGGGGAGCTGTTTTTT
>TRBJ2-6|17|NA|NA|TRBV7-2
CASSQRILVSGANVLTF
TGTGCCAGCAGCCAACGAATACTAGTTTCTGGGGCCAACGTCCTGACTTTC
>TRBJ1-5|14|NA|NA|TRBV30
CTWRMDSSNQPQHF
TGTACCTGGAGGATGGACAGTAGCAATCAGCCCCAGCATTTT
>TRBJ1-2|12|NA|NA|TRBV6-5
CASRTGFYGYTF
TGTGCCAGCAGAACAGGTTTTTATGGCTACACCTTC
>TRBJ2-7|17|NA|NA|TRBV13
CASSLGRTANNLYEQYF
TGTGCCAGCAGCTTAGGCCGGACAGCTAACAATCTGTACGAGCAGTACTTC
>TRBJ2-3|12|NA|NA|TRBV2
CASMRGTDTQYF
TGTGCCAGCATGAGGGGCACAGATACGCAGTATTTT
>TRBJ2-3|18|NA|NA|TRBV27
CASSPLASWDLTTDTQYF
TGTGCCAGCAGTCCCCTCGCGTCCTGGGACTTGACCACAGATACGCAGTATTTT
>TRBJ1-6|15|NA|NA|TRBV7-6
CASSLEAGVESPLHF
TGTGCCAGCAGCTTAGAAGCAGGGGTTGAGTCACCCCTCCACTTT